These 30 T cell receptor beta chains were all obtained from the same sample, sequenced in a study of OX40 agonist ivuxolimab in advanced cancers. Libraries were prepared by immunoSEQ multiplex PCR; TCRdb keeps only in-frame clonotypes and omits some of them. Counted here are about 100,000 clones, around 91% occurring once; the ten biggest clones make up roughly 1.5%. The material was CD4+ or CD8+ T cells sorted from blood, obtained in a trial of the OX40 agonist ivuxolimab. The receptors here all came from an adult with an advanced solid tumor such as melanoma, head and neck, liver or kidney cancer.

The gene calls are TRBV7-9 and TRBJ2-7, with D unclear. V lost 5 bases and J lost 0, with 14 bases in between. The germline V gene encodes CDR1 SEHNR and CDR2 FQNEAQ (reference sequence). CDR3 length: 15 residues. In DNA, the CDR3 is TGTGCCAGCAGCCCACGGCCCGGGCCCTCCTACGAGCAGTACTTC. This gives the protein CASSPRPGPSYEQYF.

This chain joins TRBV11-2 and TRBJ2-7; 9 positions agree with TRBD2. CDR1 and CDR2 from the germline V gene are SGHAT and FQNNGV. J lost 3 bases, V lost 1 base, and 1 base had no gene match. The CDR3 is 14 amino acids. CDR3 DNA: TGTGCCAGCAGCTTAGGACTAGCGGACTACGAGCAGTACTTC. This gives the protein CASSLGLADYEQYF.

V gene TRBV27 combines with J gene TRBJ1-2, with TRBD1 as a possible D gene (5 bases). The ends were cut back, 0 bases at V and 8 bases at J, with 13 bases in the middle. The germline CDR1 and CDR2 sequences are MNHEY and SMNVEV (reference sequence). CDR3 length equals 14 residues. In DNA, the CDR3 is TGTGCCAGCAGTTTATCGGGTTCAGGGACGGGCTACACCTTC. Translated, it gives CASSLSGSGTGYTF.

The chain is built from TRBV15 and TRBJ2-3, with 9 bases matching TRBD2. The CDR3 consists of 16 residues. Germline assignment: CDR1 LNHNV and CDR2 YYDKDF (reference sequence). V trimming: 5 bases; J trimming: 4 bases; junction bases outside the gene matches: 10. This CDR3 reads CATSPRLAAGADTQYF. CDR3 coding DNA: TGTGCCACCAGCCCCCGACTAGCGGCCGGTGCAGATACGCAGTATTTT.

The chain joins TRBV7-2 to TRBJ2-7; 7 bases are a match to TRBD2. Germline assignment: CDR1 SGHTA and CDR2 FQGNSA. CDR3 length equals 16 residues. J was trimmed by 2 bases and V by 1 base; bases with no gene match: 8. CDR3 nucleotide sequence: TGTGCCAGCAGCTTAGGTGGAGGGAGGGGTACCTACGAGCAGTACTTC. It specifies CASSLGGGRGTYEQYF.

The rearrangement joins TRBV19 to TRBJ1-1, with D unresolved. The CDR3 sequence is 14 residues long. The ends were cut back, 5 bases at V and 1 base at J, with 11 bases in the middle. CDR1 and CDR2 from the germline V gene are LNHDA and SQIVND (reference sequence). In nucleotides, the CDR3 is TGTGCCAGTAGTCTGCGGAGGGAGAACACTGAAGCTTTCTTT. Protein product: CASSLRRENTEAFF.

The rearrangement links TRBV5-1 to TRBJ1-2, with D perhaps TRBD1 (6 bases). The CDR3 sequence is 14 residues long. Trimming removed 4 bases from V and 0 bases from J, with 10 bases in between. CDR1 and CDR2 (germline): SGHRS, YFSETQ. This CDR3 reads CASSPDSANYGYTF. In DNA form, the CDR3 reads TGCGCCAGCAGCCCGGACAGTGCTAACTATGGCTACACCTTC.

The V call is TRBV6-1, the J call TRBJ2-2, with D perhaps matching TRBD2 (5 bases). CDR3 size: 15 residues. Deletions cut 7 bases from V and 1 base from J, with 13 bases between. Germline CDR1 is MNHNS and CDR2 is SASEGT. The chain's CDR3 is CASMRAPKNTGELFF. In nucleotides, the CDR3 is TGTGCCAGCATGAGGGCCCCGAAGAACACCGGGGAGCTGTTTTTT.

The J gene is TRBJ1-1, the V gene TRBV6-6; D ambiguous. V was trimmed by 2 bases and J by 4 bases, leaving 8 bases between them. This CDR3 is built from 13 residues. Germline V gene sequence: CDR1 MNHNY, CDR2 SVGAGI (reference sequence). Here the CDR3 DNA reads TGTGCCAGCAGTTACGAGGTCCCCACTGAAGCTTTCTTT. Amino acids: CASSYEVPTEAFF.

The chain recombines TRBV30 with TRBJ1-5; D perhaps matches TRBD1 (5 bases). Germline V gives CDR1 GTSNPN, CDR2 SVGIG (reference sequence). The germline V and J ends were trimmed by 0 bases and 1 base, with 10 bases remaining between them. CDR3 length: 15 amino acids. CDR3 residues: CAWSVTRGSNQPQHF. The CDR3 nucleotides are TGTGCCTGGAGTGTAACCCGGGGGAGCAATCAGCCCCAGCATTTT.

The V gene is TRBV30, the J gene TRBJ2-5, with D unclear. Germline V gene lookup returns CDR1 GTSNPN and CDR2 SVGIG (reference sequence). V dropped 2 bases and J dropped 2 bases, with 12 bases sitting between them. The length of the CDR3 is 14 residues. In nucleotides, the CDR3 is TGTGCCTGGAGTCACATTAGCAGACAAGAGACCCAGTACTTC. Its protein product is CAWSHISRQETQYF.

This clone occurred once. The chain joins TRBV11-3 to TRBJ1-2; TRBD1 aligns across 7 bases. CDR1 and CDR2 (germline): SGHNT, YENEEA. The CDR3 is made up of 16 amino acids. The V and J ends lost 5 bases and 0 bases, in that order; junction bases with no gene match: 9. As DNA, the CDR3 is TGTGCCAGCAGCCGGGACAGTGCAACTGCTAACTATGGCTACACCTTC. The encoded protein is CASSRDSATANYGYTF.

The gene calls are TRBV28 and TRBJ2-7; D may be TRBD2 (5 bases). The CDR3 runs to 16 residues. V lost 3 bases and J lost 5, with 20 bases in between. Germline V gene data show CDR1 as MDHEN and CDR2 as SYDVKM. The DNA for the CDR3 is TGTGCCAGCAGTTTCGTCGCGCGGGTCGTGGGTGACGAGCAGTACTTC. This sequence encodes CASSFVARVVGDEQYF.

This sequence joins TRBV7-3 and TRBJ2-5; 7 positions agree with TRBD1. Germline CDR1 SGHTA, CDR2 FQGTGA. The CDR3 is 14 amino acids. V lost 3 bases, J lost 5 bases, and 6 bases stayed unmatched. The CDR3 coding sequence is TGTGCCAGCAGCTTCACGGACAGGTCGGAGACCCAGTACTTC. This codes for CASSFTDRSETQYF.

V and J are TRBV7-2 and TRBJ2-1; possibly TRBD1 for D (6 bases). Germline V gene lookup returns CDR1 SGHTA and CDR2 FQGNSA. The CDR3 length is 12 residues. V dropped 3 bases and J dropped 10 bases, with 10 bases sitting between them. In nucleotides, the CDR3 is TGTGCCAGCAGCTTCAGGGGCCGGGAGCAGTTCTTC. This gives the protein CASSFRGREQFF.

The rearrangement links TRBV25-1 to TRBJ1-4; D is unclear. CDR3 length: 13 amino acids. Trimming stripped 6 bases from V and 3 bases from J, with 8 bases between. The germline V gene encodes CDR1 MGHDK and CDR2 SYGVNS. Here the CDR3 DNA reads TGTGCCAGCAGCCCCGACGCTAATGAAAAACTGTTTTTT. Translating it yields CASSPDANEKLFF.

J is TRBJ1-2 and V is TRBV19, with TRBD1 matching 7 bases. CDR1 and CDR2 from the germline V gene are LNHDA and SQIVND (reference sequence). The ends lost 5 bases at V and 4 bases at J; junction bases unmatched: 7. The CDR3 sequence is 14 residues long. Here the CDR3 reads CASSGQAHLYGYTF. As DNA, the CDR3 is TGTGCCAGTAGTGGACAGGCCCACCTCTATGGCTACACCTTC.

This sequence joins TRBV7-9 and TRBJ1-3; D is perhaps TRBD1 (5 bases). From germline, CDR1 is SEHNR and CDR2 FQNEAQ (reference sequence). Trimming took off 5 bases at V and 2 bases at J, with 10 bases between the two ends. The CDR3 is made up of 14 amino acids. CDR3 region: CASSPQVPGNTIYF. The CDR3 DNA reads as TGTGCCAGCAGCCCACAGGTTCCTGGAAACACCATATATTTT.

The chain couples TRBV27 to TRBJ2-1; 12 nucleotides agree with TRBD1. The CDR3 is 17 amino acids. Losses at the gene ends were 5 bases for V and 8 bases for J; bases not matched to a gene: 13. CDR1 MNHEY and CDR2 SMNVEV come from the germline V gene (reference sequence). The DNA of the CDR3 is TGTGCCAGCAGTCACCACAGACCGGGACAGGGGGCCGATGAGCAGTTCTTC. It codes for CASSHHRPGQGADEQFF.

Only one count was recorded for this clone. The V and J genes are TRBV23-1 and TRBJ2-3; TRBD2 matches 8 bases. TRBV23-1 belongs to the ORF category, with a function that is uncertain. V was clipped by 0 bases and J by 2 bases; unmatched bases: 16. The CDR3 contains 20 residues. This chain's CDR3 is CASSQSPRGGNLGDTDTQYF. In DNA form, the CDR3 reads TGCGCCAGCAGTCAATCACCACGGGGGGGAAACCTAGGTGACACAGATACGCAGTATTTT.

The chain carries TRBV25-1 and TRBJ2-5; weak D call: TRBD2 (7 bases). This CDR3 region has 15 residues. Germline CDR1 reads MGHDK; CDR2 reads SYGVNS. Trimming took 5 bases from V and 5 from J, leaving 18 bases between them. The CDR3 bases are TGTGCCAGCAGTTTATTGTGGGGAGGGGGGGAGACCCAGTACTTC. Translating it yields CASSLLWGGGETQYF.

The rearrangement joins TRBV29-1 to TRBJ2-1; the D gene is possibly TRBD2 (6 bases). The CDR3 has 10 residues. Germline loops: CDR1 SQVTM, CDR2 ANQGSEA. Trimming took 4 bases from V and 8 from J, leaving 6 bases between them. CDR3 bases: TGCAGCGTTGGGGAGGATGAGCAGTTCTTC. Its translation is CSVGEDEQFF.

The chain is built from TRBV30 and TRBJ2-5, with D tentatively TRBD1 (5 bases). The CDR3 is made up of 14 amino acids. Trimming took off 1 base at V and 3 bases at J, with 12 bases between the two ends. The germline gives CDR1 GTSNPN, CDR2 SVGIG (reference sequence). CDR3 sequence (DNA): TGTGCCTGGAGTGGGCAGGGCGATAAAGAGACCCAGTACTTC. Amino acid sequence: CAWSGQGDKETQYF.

This chain joins TRBV4-2 and TRBJ2-7, with no clear D. CDR1 LGHNA and CDR2 YNFKEQ come from the germline V gene. With 1 base removed from V and 1 base from J, the gap between germline ends came to 14 bases. The CDR3 length is 16 residues. This CDR3 is CASSQALDAGSYEQYF. As DNA, the CDR3 is TGTGCCAGCAGCCAAGCTTTGGACGCAGGATCCTACGAGCAGTACTTC.

V gene TRBV7-2 combines with J gene TRBJ2-7; tentative D call: TRBD2 (6 bases). Trimming left V 1 base short and J 1 base short, with 11 bases between. Germline values: CDR1 SGHTA, CDR2 FQGNSA. The CDR3 has 15 residues. CDR3 in DNA: TGTGCCAGCAGCTTAGGGGGGAGGCCTTCCTACGAGCAGTACTTC. Its translation: CASSLGGRPSYEQYF. The full variable domain, its missing parts supplied by reference TRBV7-2 and TRBJ2-7, is GAGVSQSPSNKVTEKGKDVELRCDPISGHTALYWYRQSLGQGLEFLIYFQGNSAPDKSGLPSDRFSAERTGGSVSTLTIQRTQQEDSAVYLCASSLGGRPSYEQYFGPGTRLTVT.

The chain is built from TRBV6-5 and TRBJ2-2, with a possible D match to TRBD1 (7 bases). Germline CDR1 is MNHEY and CDR2 is SVGAGI. Trimming stripped 3 bases from V and 5 bases from J, with 10 bases between. This CDR3 contains 14 residues. The CDR3 sequence is CASSYQGGTGELFF. CDR3 DNA sequence: TGTGCCAGCAGTTATCAGGGGGGAACCGGGGAGCTGTTTTTT.

This clone was detected only once. The V and J genes are TRBV5-1 and TRBJ1-1; D gene ambiguous. Germline CDR1 SGHRS, CDR2 YFSETQ. V was pared by 1 base and J by 1 base, with 5 bases between. The CDR3 has 13 amino acids. This chain's CDR3 is CASSLTENTEAFF. CDR3 DNA sequence: TGCGCCAGCAGCTTGACTGAGAACACTGAAGCTTTCTTT. Looking up the rest from reference TRBV5-1 and TRBJ1-1 gives the full variable domain: KAGVTQTPRYLIKTRGQQVTLSCSPISGHRSVSWYQQTPGQGLQFLFEYFSETQRNKGNFPGRFSGRQFSNSRSEMNVSTLELGDSALYLCASSLTENTEAFFGQGTRLTVV.

This clone was detected only once. The V and J genes are TRBV5-1 and TRBJ1-1; D not certain. Germline V gives CDR1 SGHRS, CDR2 YFSETQ. CDR3 size: 17 residues. Trimming removed 3 bases at V and 1 base at J, with 19 bases between. The CDR3 DNA is TGCGCCAGCAGCTCCGGTTCTATCCGGAATTGGAACACTGAAGCTTTCTTT. Encoded protein: CASSSGSIRNWNTEAFF.

This clone was recorded once. This sequence joins TRBV6-1 and TRBJ2-7; D possibly corresponds to TRBD2 (6 bases). The ends were cut back, 2 bases at V and 2 bases at J, with 13 bases in the middle. The germline V gene encodes CDR1 MNHNS and CDR2 SASEGT. CDR3 length: 15 amino acids. CDR3: CASSESPSAPYEQYF. CDR3 coding DNA: TGTGCCAGCAGTGAAAGCCCTAGCGCCCCCTACGAGCAGTACTTC.

The V call is TRBV30, the J call TRBJ2-1; D ambiguous. V lost 4 bases to trimming and J lost 8 bases, with 9 bases between them. CDR3 size: 11 residues. CDR1 is GTSNPN and CDR2 is SVGIG in the germline V gene (reference sequence). The CDR3 loop reads CAWKGLDEQFF. CDR3 nucleotide sequence: TGTGCCTGGAAGGGCCTTGATGAGCAGTTCTTC.